The 9 T cell receptor beta chains in this list originate from one sample, sequenced in a study of patients and donors after allogeneic stem cell transplantation. TCRdb re-called the RT-PCR reads with MiXCR, one entry per CDR3 protein. Of 280 or so distinct CDR3 sequences listed, approximately 1% are singletons. Sequencing input: blood, either unsorted or a sorted T cell fraction (not recorded which). Source of these receptors: a human donor who was either an allogeneic HSCT recipient or a stem cell or donor lymphocyte infusion donor (not recorded which). It is not recorded whose cells these are; they may come from a transplant donor.

Sample share makes this clonotype medium-sized. V is TRBV12-3 or TRBV12-4 and J is TRBJ1-1; D call uncertain. CDR3 length equals 12 residues. V was clipped by 1 base and J by 3 bases, with 3 bases between them. The CDR3 sequence: CASSLGDTEAFF. DNA for the CDR3: TGTGCCAGCAGTTTAGGGGACACTGAAGCTTTCTTT.

This clonotype is judged medium-sized. V is TRBV4-2 and J is TRBJ1-5; D possibly corresponds to TRBD1 (5 bases). CDR1 is LGHNA, CDR2 YNFKEQ, per germline. Trimming shortened V by 2 bases and J by 2 bases, and 10 bases separated the two germline ends. The CDR3 consists of 15 residues. The CDR3 loop is CASSQTGEGNQPQHF. The CDR3 DNA sequence: TGTGCCAGCAGCCAAACAGGAGAGGGCAATCAGCCCCAGCATTTT.

By sample fraction, this clonotype is medium-sized (0.01 to 0.1%). The rearrangement links TRBV6-2 or TRBV6-3 to TRBJ2-7; 9 bases fit TRBD2. The CDR3 sequence is 16 residues long. From germline, CDR1 is MNHEY and CDR2 SVGEGT. V lost 8 bases and J lost 2; bases outside the gene matches: 13. The CDR3 sequence: CASGSLGLASAYEQYF. The CDR3 DNA follows: TGTGCCAGCGGATCTTTAGGACTAGCGTCAGCCTACGAGCAGTACTTC.

By sample share, this clonotype is large. The rearrangement uses TRBV7-9 and TRBJ2-1; a weak D match, TRBD1 (6 bases). The CDR3 is 14 residues long. V was trimmed by 0 bases and J by 8 bases, leaving 11 bases between them. In germline, CDR1 is SEHNR, CDR2 FQNEAQ (reference sequence). The DNA of the CDR3 is TGTGCCAGCAGCTTAGCGGGGGCAGGGGATGAGCAGTTCTTC. It yields the protein CASSLAGAGDEQFF.

Relative to its sample, this clonotype is large. The CDR3 spells CASSEGLEAFF. For the CDR3, the DNA is TGTGCCAGCAGTGAGGGTCTTGAAGCTTTCTTT. The gene calls are TRBV2 and TRBJ1-1; D gene ambiguous. The CDR3 runs to 11 residues. Trimming shortened V by 3 bases and J by 7 bases, and 6 bases separated the two germline ends. Germline CDR1 reads SNHLY; CDR2 reads FYNNEI.

By frequency in the sample, this clonotype is hyperexpanded. J is TRBJ2-3 and V is TRBV15; 8 bases align to TRBD1. The CDR3 runs to 15 residues. Germline values: CDR1 LNHNV, CDR2 YYDKDF (reference sequence). V dropped 5 bases and J dropped 0; count of bases not matched to a gene: 4. Here the CDR3 DNA reads TGTGCCACCAGCCAGGGGGCCTATAGCACAGATACGCAGTATTTT. Translating it yields CATSQGAYSTDTQYF.

The chain joins TRBV4-3 to TRBJ1-5; a weak D match, TRBD1 (6 bases). The germline gives CDR1 LGHNA, CDR2 YSLEER. This CDR3 is 14 amino acids long. Trimming stripped 0 bases from V and 4 bases from J, with 7 bases between. The CDR3 DNA sequence: TGCGCCAGCAGCCAAGATAGGGGGAATCAGCCCCAGCATTTT. Its translation: CASSQDRGNQPQHF.

This clonotype is judged large (0.1 to 1%). The chain couples TRBV5-6 to TRBJ2-1; D unresolved. The CDR3 length is 12 residues. In germline, CDR1 is SGHDT, CDR2 YYEEEE. Trimming stripped 1 base from V and 5 bases from J, with 4 bases between. In nucleotides, the CDR3 is TGTGCCAGCAGCTTGTCGAACAATGAGCAGTTCTTC. Protein sequence: CASSLSNNEQFF.

By share, this clonotype counts as large (0.1 to 1%). The rearrangement links TRBV27 to TRBJ2-4; D call uncertain. The CDR3 extends over 13 amino acids. Germline CDR1 is MNHEY and CDR2 is SMNVEV (reference sequence). Trimming took 3 bases from V and 9 from J, leaving 12 bases between them. CDR3 in amino acids: CASSLGRRGIQYF. In DNA, the CDR3 is TGTGCCAGCAGTTTGGGCCGTCGAGGCATTCAGTACTTC.